The 25 T cell receptor beta chains below all came from one sample that was sequenced in a study of T cell clonality in common variable immunodeficiency. Study-wide findings and caveats: Reportedly, TCR beta sequences from common variable immunodeficiency showed fewer deletions and N-nucleotide insertions.

Clones were sequenced by immunoSEQ multiplex PCR, and TCRdb holds only the in-frame ones, with some missing. This repertoire lists under 20,000 clones without singletons; around 6.1% sits in the top ten. These TCRs' antigens remain unknown. Sequencing was performed on peripheral blood mononuclear cells. These receptors were collected from a human donor with common variable immunodeficiency.

This clone counts as medium-sized. The missing CDR3 end, 3 residues past where the read stops, is filled in from the germline J gene. The rearrangement links TRBV10-3 to TRBJ1-1; the match to TRBD1 covers 7 bases. This CDR3 region has 13 residues. The V gene end was trimmed by 5 bases and the J gene end by 1 base; junction bases not matched to a gene: 1. The V gene's germline CDR1 is ENHRY and CDR2 SYGVKD. CDR3 sequence reads: CAISWTGNTEAFF. CDR3 bases read: TGTGCCATCAGTTGGACAGGGAACACTGAA.

This clone was seen a handful of times. The read stops 3 residues short of the end of the CDR3; the missing end is completed from the germline J gene. J is TRBJ2-3 and V is TRBV7-6; maybe TRBD1 (5 bases). Germline V gene sequence: CDR1 SGHVS, CDR2 FNYEAQ. V was cut by 0 bases and J by 2 bases, with 12 bases left in between. There are 16 residues in the CDR3. The part of the CDR3 DNA that was read is TGTGCCAGCAGCTTAGCGCCAGGGATAAACACAGATACG. This sequence encodes CASSLAPGINTDT. The full-length CDR3 reads as CASSLAPGINTDTQYF. The whole variable domain, filled in from reference TRBV7-6 and TRBJ2-3, reads GAGVSQSPRYKVTKRGQDVALRCDPISGHVSLYWYRQALGQGPEFLTYFNYEAQQDKSGLPNDRFSAERPEGSISTLTIQRTEQRDSAMYRCASSLAPGINTDTQYFGPGTRLTVL.

This clone was seen at least ten times. The read stops 3 residues short of the end of the CDR3; the missing end is completed from the germline J gene. The chain links TRBV18 to TRBJ1-5; D gene unclear. Trimming removed 4 bases at V and 6 bases at J, with 7 bases between. CDR1 KGHSH and CDR2 LQKENI come from the germline V gene. The CDR3 sequence is 12 residues long. The part of the CDR3 DNA that was read is TGTGCCAGCTCACTCGAGGGTCAGCCC. Its protein is CASSLEGQP. The full CDR3 is CASSLEGQPQHF. Supplemented by reference TRBV18 and TRBJ1-5, the full variable domain reads NAGVMQNPRHLVRRRGQEARLRCSPMKGHSHVYWYRQLPEEGLKFMVYLQKENIIDESGMPKERFSAEFPKEGPSILRIQQVVRGDSAAYFCASSLEGQPQHFGDGTRLSIL.

This clone occurred many times. The read gets to within 3 residues of the CDR3 end, and the germline J gene fills in the rest. The chain carries TRBV18 and TRBJ2-3; 8 bases map to TRBD2. In germline, CDR1 is KGHSH, CDR2 LQKENI. This CDR3 has 16 residues. V dropped 3 bases and J dropped 5; count of bases not matched to a gene: 10. The CDR3 sequence: CASSPRTGRGGDTQYF. The CDR3 DNA, read in part, is TGTGCCAGCTCACCTCGGACCGGACGGGGGGGAGATACG.

This clone was seen repeatedly, ten times or more. CDR3 sequence: CSARGVGGNQPQHF. Partial CDR3 DNA: TGCAGTGCTAGAGGCGTAGGGGGCAATCAGCCC. J is TRBJ1-5 and V is TRBV20-1, with D possibly matching TRBD1 (5 bases). The CDR3 end is not reached by the read, which stops 3 residues before it; the germline J gene fills it in. CDR3 size: 14 residues. Germline values: CDR1 DFQATT, CDR2 SNEGSKA (reference sequence). Trimming left V 1 base short and J 2 bases short, with 9 bases between.

This clone appeared many times. The read is 3 residues too short to cover the CDR3 end, so that end is filled in from the germline J gene. V usage is TRBV30 and J usage is TRBJ1-5; D not certain. There are 15 residues in the CDR3. Germline CDR1 is GTSNPN and CDR2 is SVGIG (reference sequence). Trimming removed 0 bases from V and 0 bases from J, with 9 bases in between. The sequenced CDR3 bases are TGTGCCTGGAGTGTAGGGTCGGCTAGCAATCAGCCC. Its protein is CAWSVGSASNQP. The entire CDR3 is CAWSVGSASNQPQHF.

This clone was seen a few times. The read finishes 3 residues shy of the CDR3 end, and the germline J gene is used to complete it. The rearrangement uses TRBV6-2 or TRBV6-3 and TRBJ1-1, with a tentative D call TRBD1 (5 bases). CDR1 and CDR2 (germline): MNHEY, SVGEGT. V was trimmed by 2 bases and J by 1 base, leaving 8 bases between them. The length of the CDR3 is 14 residues. This chain's CDR3 is CASSYGRGNTEAFF. CDR3 DNA (partial): TGTGCCAGCAGTTACGGGAGGGGGAACACTGAA.

Partial CDR3 DNA: TGTGCCAGCAGCGACCTCCCAGGGTTAGGGGAAAAA. It is translated as CASSDLPGLGEK. The full CDR3 is CASSDLPGLGEKLFF. The rearrangement joins TRBV7-6 to TRBJ1-4, with a tentative D call TRBD1 (5 bases). The CDR3 extends 3 residues past the end of the read, so its final part is completed from the germline J gene. CDR3 size: 15 residues. Germline CDR1 and CDR2: SGHVS and FNYEAQ. V lost 5 bases and J lost 8, with 18 bases in between. Combining the CDR3 with reference TRBV7-6 and TRBJ1-4 gives the whole variable domain GAGVSQSPRYKVTKRGQDVALRCDPISGHVSLYWYRQALGQGPEFLTYFNYEAQQDKSGLPNDRFSAERPEGSISTLTIQRTEQRDSAMYRCASSDLPGLGEKLFFGSGTQLSVL.

This clone was observed a few times. A read error may produce the germline difference seen at one junction end. The sample contains more than one DNA sequence encoding this CDR3. CDR3 bases read: TGTGCCAGTAGCTTAGGGACAGGGGTAGAAAAA. Its protein product is CASSLGTGVEK. The CDR3 in full is CASSLGTGVEKLFF. This chain uses TRBV7-2 with TRBJ1-4, with 10 bases aligning to TRBD1. The sequenced fragment ends 3 residues before the CDR3 boundary, so the rest is inferred from the germline J gene. Germline V lookup: CDR1 SGHTA, CDR2 FQGNSA. The CDR3 covers 14 residues.

In its sample, this clone was seen many times. The CDR3 extends 3 residues past the end of the read, so its final part is completed from the germline J gene. The chain recombines TRBV2 with TRBJ1-1, with D possibly matching TRBD1 (6 bases). From germline, CDR1 is SNHLY and CDR2 FYNNEI. This CDR3 has 11 amino acids. The CDR3 sequence: CASSPDRKAFF. The sequenced CDR3 bases are TGTGCCAGCAGTCCCGACAGGAAA.

The table lists this clone with many counts. The read is 3 residues too short to cover the CDR3 end, so that end is filled in from the germline J gene. V and J are TRBV5-1 and TRBJ2-5, with TRBD2 matching 9 bases. The CDR3 sequence is 16 residues long. CDR1 is SGHRS and CDR2 is YFSETQ in the germline V gene. V was clipped by 0 bases and J by 5 bases; unmatched bases: 8. CDR3 sequence reads: CASSLVPSGTGETQYF. The covered CDR3 bases are TGCGCCAGCAGCTTGGTTCCTAGCGGGACGGGGGAGACC.

Comment on this clone: Read coverage stops 3 residues before the CDR3 terminus; the germline J gene supplies the remainder. The chain uses TRBV18 and TRBJ1-1; tentatively, D is TRBD1 (6 bases). CDR1 KGHSH and CDR2 LQKENI come from the germline V gene. This CDR3 region has 13 residues. V lost 3 bases and J lost 3, with 8 bases in between. The covered CDR3 bases are TGTGCCAGCTCACCCCCAGGGGACACTGAA. Protein sequence: CASSPPGDTE. Given in full, the CDR3 is CASSPPGDTEAFF.

This clone was detected a few times. The read halts 3 residues ahead of the CDR3 end, with the missing end drawn from the germline J gene. The chain employs TRBV7-9 and TRBJ1-1; 7 bases agree with TRBD1. The CDR3 extends over 14 amino acids. Looked up from germline, CDR1 is SEHNR and CDR2 is FQNEAQ (reference sequence). The sequenced CDR3 bases are TGTGCCAGCAGCTTGTCACAGACAGGGTCGTCG. Protein sequence: CASSLSQTGSS. The whole CDR3 protein is CASSLSQTGSSAFF.

This clone was detected ten times or more. The read falls 3 residues short of the CDR3 end, and the missing part is taken from the germline J gene. The gene calls are TRBV23-1 and TRBJ1-5; possibly TRBD1 for D (5 bases). TRBV23-1 is known as an ORF, though its function is uncertain. Trimming took 0 bases from V and 2 from J, leaving 11 bases between them. This CDR3 region has 16 residues. CDR3: CASSQSSGLRNQPQHF. CDR3 bases read: TGCGCCAGCAGTCAATCCTCAGGGCTACGCAATCAGCCC.

In the case of this clone: Coverage ceases 3 residues before the CDR3 finishes, and the germline J gene fills in the end. The V gene is TRBV20-1, the J gene TRBJ2-7; TRBD2 agrees at 11 bases. Unmatched junction bases numbered 5, after V lost 6 bases and J lost 4 bases. Germline V gives CDR1 DFQATT, CDR2 SNEGSKA (reference sequence). The CDR3 runs to 13 residues. The CDR3 is CSARRLAGYEQYF. The sequenced part of the CDR3 DNA is TGCAGTGCGAGAAGACTAGCGGGGTACGAG.

There are a few counts of this clone. The sequenced fragment ends 3 residues before the CDR3 boundary, so the rest is inferred from the germline J gene. The V and J genes are TRBV20-1 and TRBJ2-7; 11 bases fit TRBD2. Germline trimming cut 4 bases from V and 2 bases from J; bases unmatched to any gene: 10. The CDR3 length is 16 residues. Germline V gene sequence: CDR1 DFQATT, CDR2 SNEGSKA (reference sequence). CDR3 DNA (partial): TGCAGTGCTAACGGACGCACTAGCGGGGGTACCTACGAG. Translation: CSANGRTSGGTYE. From start to end, the CDR3 is CSANGRTSGGTYEQYF.

This clone was detected only a few times. The CDR3 extends 3 residues past the end of the read, so its final part is completed from the germline J gene. V is TRBV2 and J is TRBJ2-5; D not certain. Germline V lookup: CDR1 SNHLY, CDR2 FYNNEI. V was cut by 4 bases and J by 4 bases, with 4 bases left in between. CDR3 length: 11 residues. The chain's CDR3 is CASSGRETQYF. The sequenced part of the CDR3 DNA is TGTGCCAGCAGTGGTCGAGAGACC.

Concerning this clone itself: The read ends 3 residues early relative to the CDR3; the germline J gene fills the gap. The chain has TRBV7-9 and TRBJ2-1, with D unclear. CDR1 is SEHNR and CDR2 is FQNEAQ in the germline V gene (reference sequence). This CDR3 comprises 12 residues. With 8 bases removed from V and 1 base from J, the gap between germline ends came to 6 bases. The CDR3 bases that were read are TGTGCCAGCTTCAGATCCTACAATGAG. Translation gives CASFRSYNE. From start to end, the CDR3 is CASFRSYNEQFF.

Many counts were recorded for this clone. The sequence runs out 3 residues before the end of the CDR3; the remainder is reconstructed from the germline J gene. This rearrangement joins TRBV18 to TRBJ1-1, with D uncertain. Per the germline V gene, CDR1 is KGHSH and CDR2 is LQKENI. Trimming shortened V by 0 bases and J by 4 bases, and 9 bases separated the two germline ends. This CDR3 is built from 14 residues. The CDR3 bases that were read are TGTGCCAGCTCACCACCCCCACCGGGCACTGAA. Its protein is CASSPPPPGTE. The complete CDR3 protein is CASSPPPPGTEAFF.

This clone was observed many times. Read sequence stops 3 residues before the CDR3 end, and the germline J gene provides the missing end. This chain links TRBV19 with TRBJ1-5, with 7 bases matching TRBD1. Germline lookup yields CDR1 LNHDA and CDR2 SQIVND (reference sequence). The junction had 2 bases not matched to a gene; V was cut back by 5 bases and J by 1 base. The CDR3 spans 14 residues. The sequenced CDR3 bases are TGTGCCAGTAGTGCCAGGGGGAGCAATCAGCCC. It codes for CASSARGSNQP. The whole CDR3 reads CASSARGSNQPQHF.

This clone was seen more than once but under ten times. The CDR3 region is CASSPRGSGGNEQFF. The CDR3 bases that were read are TGTGCCAGCAGCCCCCGAGGTAGCGGAGGTAATGAG. The rearrangement links TRBV7-9 to TRBJ2-1; a weak D match, TRBD2 (6 bases). The read gets to within 3 residues of the CDR3 end, and the germline J gene fills in the rest. This CDR3 comprises 15 residues. CDR1 is SEHNR and CDR2 is FQNEAQ in the germline V gene (reference sequence). Trimming removed 5 bases at V and 7 bases at J, with 18 bases between.

Concerning this clone: The read ends 3 residues shy of where the CDR3 ends; the end is completed using the germline J gene. The chain couples TRBV7-2 to TRBJ2-3, with 11 bases aligning to TRBD2. Germline CDR1 and CDR2: SGHTA and FQGNSA. Unmatched junction bases numbered 4, after V lost 6 bases and J lost 2 bases. The CDR3 length is 15 residues. Partial CDR3 DNA: TGTGCCAGCAGTAAACTAGCGGGAGTCACAGATACG. It yields the protein CASSKLAGVTDT. The full CDR3 reads CASSKLAGVTDTQYF.

About this clone itself: The read ends 3 residues early relative to the CDR3; the germline J gene fills the gap. The gene calls are TRBV5-4 and TRBJ2-5; tentative D call: TRBD1 (8 bases). The CDR3 has 15 residues. V was shortened by 2 bases and J by 4 bases, with 15 bases between the two germline ends. The V gene's germline CDR1 is SGHNT and CDR2 YYREEE (reference sequence). The CDR3 sequence is CASSLTTGGGETQYF. The CDR3 bases that were read are TGTGCCAGCAGCTTAACCACAGGGGGGGGAGAGACC.

This clone was found many times. Coverage ceases 3 residues before the CDR3 finishes, and the germline J gene fills in the end. The rearrangement joins TRBV15 to TRBJ2-7; possible D gene TRBD1, 6 bases. Germline CDR1 and CDR2: LNHNV and YYDKDF (reference sequence). V was clipped by 6 bases and J by 0 bases, with 15 bases between them. The CDR3 runs 15 residues. The CDR3 loop reads CATSTDRINSYEQYF. CDR3 DNA (partial): TGTGCCACCAGTACGGACAGAATCAACTCCTACGAG.

This clone occurred a few times. The CDR3 is cut off 3 residues early in the read; its end comes from the germline J gene. The chain couples TRBV19 to TRBJ1-2, with D possibly matching TRBD1 (5 bases). V lost 3 bases and J lost 4, with 15 bases in between. The CDR3 loop spans 15 amino acids. The V gene's germline CDR1 is LNHDA and CDR2 SQIVND (reference sequence). The CDR3 loop is CASSIPGTHGYGYTF. The DNA read from the CDR3 is TGTGCCAGTAGTATCCCCGGGACTCACGGCTATGGC.